The TCR beta chain described here comes from a study of T cell responses to AZD1222 COVID-19 vaccine. Produced via immunoSEQ multiplex PCR; TCRdb's table is partial and in-frame only. The sample includes around 100,000 clones, about nine tenths of them seen just once. This CDR3 is 15 amino acids long. V lost 2 bases and J lost 2; bases outside the gene matches: 2. Germline V CDR1 and CDR2: SGHDN, FVKESK. The starting material was peripheral blood, obtained on day 0 of AZD1222 vaccination. The V gene is TRBV14, the J gene TRBJ2-2, with 7 bases fitting TRBD1. The sequence derives from an adult in good health. The DNA for the CDR3 is TGTGCCAGCAGCCAAACAGGGGTAAACACCGGGGAGCTGTTTTTT. This sequence encodes CASSQTGVNTGELFF.